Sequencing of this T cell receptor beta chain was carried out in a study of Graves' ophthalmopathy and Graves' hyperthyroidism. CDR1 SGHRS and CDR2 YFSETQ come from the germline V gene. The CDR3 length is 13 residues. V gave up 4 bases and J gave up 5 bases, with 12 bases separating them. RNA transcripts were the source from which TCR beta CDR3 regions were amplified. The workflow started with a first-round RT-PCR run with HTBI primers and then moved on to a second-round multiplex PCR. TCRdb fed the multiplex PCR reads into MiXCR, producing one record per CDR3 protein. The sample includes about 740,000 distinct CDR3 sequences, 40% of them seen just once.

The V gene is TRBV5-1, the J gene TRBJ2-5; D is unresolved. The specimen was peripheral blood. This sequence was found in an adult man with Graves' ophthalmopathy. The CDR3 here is CASSAKPGETQYF. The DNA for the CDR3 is TGCGCCAGCAGCGCTAAACCTGGGGAGACCCAGTACTTC.